This T cell receptor (beta chain) was sequenced for a study of blood T cell repertoires in COVID-19. Looking at the study overall: COVID-19 samples, acute and convalescent, were from the United States, Italy and Spain.

Data came from immunoSEQ multiplex PCR; TCRdb stores just in-frame clones and leaves some out. The data show about 460,000 clones, with around 85% seen just once and 7% to 10% held by the top ten. This clone was seen once. Germline loops: CDR1 ENHRY, CDR2 SYGVKD. Trimming cost V 5 bases and J 2 bases; bases outside gene matches: 2. This CDR3 is 13 amino acids long. This study enrolled people aged 18 to 89 from under 25 US geographic areas. Participant-reported clinical history was the basis for cohort assignment. Donors in Cohort 3 counted as recovered after two negative PCRs, clearance, or symptom resolution.

The TCR originated in a woman aged 60-70 years who had recovered from COVID-19. Material: PBMCs or T cells enriched from blood (not recorded which). The V call is TRBV10-3, the J call TRBJ1-1; 7 bases line up with TRBD1. Here the CDR3 DNA reads TGTGCCATCAGTAGGGACAGTAACACTGAAGCTTTCTTT. Protein sequence: CAISRDSNTEAFF.